This is a list of T cell receptor beta chains from one sample in a study of T cells in Graves' hyperthyroidism and ophthalmopathy. TCRdb fed the multiplex PCR reads into MiXCR, producing one record per CDR3 protein. The table has about 420,000 distinct CDR3 sequences, around 16% seen once. The material sequenced was blood. These receptors came from a woman aged 18-29 years with Graves' hyperthyroidism. Each CDR3 is given with its conserved first and last residue. A D gene is named only where the DNA matches it firmly. A clone size is listed for some rows: how often the clone was seen (once, few, many), or a class if it is expanded.

. TRBJ2-5 . 18 TRBV5-5 CASSLGGGRQGPQETQYF
many TRBJ2-1 TRBD2 13 TRBV10-2 CASSASGSNEQFF
many TRBJ2-3 TRBD2 17 TRBV3-1 CASSQRAGNYYTDTQYF
. TRBJ1-2 . 12 TRBV2 CASSEGTPIYTF
many TRBJ2-1 . 12 TRBV7-8 CASSLVTREQFF
. TRBJ1-4 . 13 TRBV19 CASRPGSNEKLFF
few TRBJ2-7 . 12 TRBV20-1 CSAPRGNSEQYF
many TRBJ2-7 . 12 TRBV29-1 CSVAEGYYEQYF
. TRBJ1-4 TRBD1 17 TRBV3-1 CASSPSRDRGTNEKLFF
many TRBJ2-7 . 16 TRBV6-1 CASNPNFSGSYAEQYF
. TRBJ2-7 . 15 TRBV5-4 CASSLFRGTSYEQYF
many TRBJ2-4 . 13 TRBV5-6 CASSLAAKNIQYF
many TRBJ1-2 . 13 TRBV28 CASSEGTQYGYTF
many TRBJ2-7 TRBD1 14 TRBV2 CASRSEGALYEQYF
. TRBJ2-7 . 15 TRBV28 CASSSGGLSSYEQYF
. TRBJ2-1 TRBD1 16 TRBV20-1 CSASKGGTGDFNEQFF
. TRBJ1-2 . 14 TRBV24-1 CATSDSAVNYGYTF
many TRBJ2-3 TRBD2 16 TRBV11-3 CASSLVGSGEGDTQYF
. TRBJ2-3 . 14 TRBV3-1 CASSQDDSTNMQYF
. TRBJ1-2 TRBD1 16 TRBV5-4 CASSLASGQGANGYTF
few TRBJ2-7 TRBD1 14 TRBV20-1 CSARSPQGAGEQYF
many TRBJ2-2 . 17 TRBV3-1 CASSQEVAGPVWGELFF
many TRBJ2-1 . 13 TRBV3-1 CASSQDRPNEQFF
few TRBJ1-4 . 16 TRBV4-1 CASSQFSRTLNEKLFF
many TRBJ2-3 . 15 TRBV3-1 CASSRVPTDTDTQYF
many TRBJ2-7 TRBD1 14 TRBV2 CASSEPRGTYEQYF
. TRBJ2-7 TRBD1 14 TRBV4-1 CASSQYEGADSQYF